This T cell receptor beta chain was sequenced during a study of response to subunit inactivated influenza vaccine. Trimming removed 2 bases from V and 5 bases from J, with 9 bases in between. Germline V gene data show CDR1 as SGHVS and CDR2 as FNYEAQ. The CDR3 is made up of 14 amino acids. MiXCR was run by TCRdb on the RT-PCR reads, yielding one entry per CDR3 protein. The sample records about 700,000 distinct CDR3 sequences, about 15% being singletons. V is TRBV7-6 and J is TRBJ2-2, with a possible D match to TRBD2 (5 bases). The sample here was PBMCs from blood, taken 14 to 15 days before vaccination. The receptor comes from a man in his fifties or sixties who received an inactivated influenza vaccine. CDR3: CASSLLRDTGELFF. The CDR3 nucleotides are TGTGCCAGCAGCTTACTTCGGGATACCGGGGAGCTGTTTTTT. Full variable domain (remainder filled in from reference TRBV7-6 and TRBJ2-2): GAGVSQSPRYKVTKRGQDVALRCDPISGHVSLYWYRQALGQGPEFLTYFNYEAQQDKSGLPNDRFSAERPEGSISTLTIQRTEQRDSAMYRCASSLLRDTGELFFGEGSRLTVL.